This T cell receptor (beta chain) was obtained from a study of human T cells and chemical hapten exposure. Study-wide context: Variation in per-sample TCR yields came mainly from small pooled library volume differences.

The germline gives CDR1 KGHSH, CDR2 LQKENI. The CDR3 has 13 amino acids. Trimming removed 1 base at V and 6 bases at J, with 9 bases between. The table lists this clonotype with a few counts. The time point denotes: pre-sensitization, week 0. The treatment was: therapeutic diphenylcyclopropenone sensitization with weekly scalp DPC. Under the authors' procedure: The number of TCRs in each sample had a median of approximately 96,000 and spanned roughly 23,224 to 750,000. MiXCR, run by TCRdb on the RACE reads, gives a single entry per CDR3 protein. These V and J calls derive from TCRdb rather than the authors' analysis. The sample lists around 300,000 distinct CDR3 sequences; roughly 6% were seen once.

The chain joins TRBV18 to TRBJ1-1; maybe TRBD1 (5 bases). The sequence was obtained from a woman aged 18 to 35 with alopecia areata. Some clones in this sample may be carry-over from other donors' samples. The source material was whole blood, sampled in connection with sensitization to the hapten diphenylcyclopropenone (DPC). Here the CDR3 reads CASSPQGPAEAFF. CDR3 nucleotide sequence: TGTGCCAGCTCACCACAGGGGCCGGCTGAAGCTTTCTTT.